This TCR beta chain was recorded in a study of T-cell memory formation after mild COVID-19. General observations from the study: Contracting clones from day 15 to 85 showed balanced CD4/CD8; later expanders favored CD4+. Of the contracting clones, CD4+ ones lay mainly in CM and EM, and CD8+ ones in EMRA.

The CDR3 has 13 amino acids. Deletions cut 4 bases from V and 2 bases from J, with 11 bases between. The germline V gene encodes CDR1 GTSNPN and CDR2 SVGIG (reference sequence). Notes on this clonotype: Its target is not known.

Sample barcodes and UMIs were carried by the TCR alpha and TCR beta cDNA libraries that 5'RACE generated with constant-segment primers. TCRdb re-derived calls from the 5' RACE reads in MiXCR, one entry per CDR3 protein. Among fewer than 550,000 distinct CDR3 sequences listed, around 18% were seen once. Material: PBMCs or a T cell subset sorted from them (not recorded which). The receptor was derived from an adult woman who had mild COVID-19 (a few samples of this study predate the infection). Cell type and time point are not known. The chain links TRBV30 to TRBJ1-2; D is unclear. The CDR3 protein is CAWTGSRNYGYTF. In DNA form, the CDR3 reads TGTGCCTGGACGGGTTCTCGAAACTATGGCTACACCTTC.